This TCR beta chain was captured by sequencing in a study of response to subunit inactivated influenza vaccine. Findings and limits, study-wide: The authors put forward the suggestion that each seasonal influenza vaccination may bring in only a limited number of new T cells.

TCRdb re-analysed the RT-PCR reads in MiXCR, keeping a single row per CDR3 protein. Among hundreds of thousands of distinct CDR3 sequences, more than 9% were seen once, and the ten largest hold roughly 7.7%. Trimming took 2 bases from V and 10 from J, leaving 12 bases between them. CDR1 is LNHNV, CDR2 YYDKDF, per germline (reference sequence). The CDR3 sequence is 13 residues long. Ten or more counts support this clonotype. Its antigen is as yet unknown. This clonotype was sampled from a man in his forties or fifties who received an inactivated influenza vaccine. This chain connects TRBV15 to TRBJ2-1, with D perhaps assigned TRBD1 or TRBD2 (5 bases each). The sample consisted of non-naive T cells sorted from PBMCs, taken 14 to 15 days before vaccination. The CDR3 spells CATSRKRDVEQFF. DNA for the CDR3: TGTGCCACCAGCAGAAAGAGGGACGTGGAGCAGTTCTTC.